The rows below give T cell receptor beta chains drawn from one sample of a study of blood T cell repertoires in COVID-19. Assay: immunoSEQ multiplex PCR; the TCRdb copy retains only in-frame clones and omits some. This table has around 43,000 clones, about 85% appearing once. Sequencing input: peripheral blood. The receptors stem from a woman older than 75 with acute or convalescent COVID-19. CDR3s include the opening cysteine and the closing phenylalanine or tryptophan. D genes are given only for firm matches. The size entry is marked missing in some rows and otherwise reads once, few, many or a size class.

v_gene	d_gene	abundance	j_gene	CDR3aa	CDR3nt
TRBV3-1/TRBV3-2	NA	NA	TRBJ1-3	CASSSPGDGNTIYF	TGTGCCAGCAGCTCCCCAGGGGACGGAAACACCATATATTTT
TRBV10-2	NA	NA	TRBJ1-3	CASRPGRVSGNTIYF	TGCGCCAGTAGACCTGGGCGGGTCTCTGGAAACACCATATATTTT
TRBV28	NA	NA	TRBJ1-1	CASSIRTLHTEAFF	TGTGCCAGCAGCATCAGGACTTTGCACACTGAAGCTTTCTTT
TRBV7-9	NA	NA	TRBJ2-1	CASSLGGNLNNEQFF	TGTGCCAGCAGCTTAGGCGGAAACCTGAACAATGAGCAGTTCTTC
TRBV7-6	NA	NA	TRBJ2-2	CASSLSGSVTGELFF	TGTGCCAGCAGCTTAAGTGGGAGCGTCACCGGGGAGCTGTTTTTT
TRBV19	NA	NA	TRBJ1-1	CASRPQGLGNTEAFF	TGTGCCAGTAGACCTCAGGGGCTGGGGAACACTGAAGCTTTCTTT
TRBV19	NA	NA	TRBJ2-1	CASSIVDEQFF	TGTGCCAGTAGTATAGTCGATGAGCAGTTCTTC
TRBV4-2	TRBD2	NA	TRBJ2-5	CASSQDGTSGFQETQYF	TGTGCCAGCAGCCAAGACGGAACTAGCGGGTTTCAAGAGACCCAGTACTTC
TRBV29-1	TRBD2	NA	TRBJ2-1	CSVELFGTRYNEQFF	TGCAGCGTTGAATTGTTTGGGACTAGGTACAATGAGCAGTTCTTC
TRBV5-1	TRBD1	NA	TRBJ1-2	CASSLSGGSYGGYTF	TGCGCCAGCAGCTTGTCAGGGGGCTCCTACGGGGGCTACACCTTC
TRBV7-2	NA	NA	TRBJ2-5	CASSGQIQETQYF	TGTGCCAGCAGCGGACAGATACAAGAGACCCAGTACTTC
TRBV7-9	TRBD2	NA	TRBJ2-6	CASSRAGGPGANVLTF	TGTGCCAGCAGCCGGGCGGGAGGGCCTGGGGCCAACGTCCTGACTTTC
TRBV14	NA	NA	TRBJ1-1	CASSHLRGEAFF	TGTGCCAGCAGCCACCTAAGAGGAGAAGCTTTCTTT
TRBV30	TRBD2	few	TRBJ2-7	CAWSAARGLWTSGTKEQYF	TGTGCCTGGAGTGCAGCAAGGGGTCTATGGACTAGCGGGACGAAAGAGCAGTACTTC
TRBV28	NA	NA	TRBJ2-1	CASSRGHNEQFF	TGTGCCAGCAGTCGCGGTCACAATGAGCAGTTCTTC
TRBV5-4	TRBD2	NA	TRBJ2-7	CASSLGGTSGPYEQYF	TGTGCCAGCAGCCTGGGGGGGACTAGCGGTCCCTACGAGCAGTACTTC
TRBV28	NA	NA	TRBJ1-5	CASSSGVGQPQHF	TGTGCCAGCAGTTCGGGGGTAGGGCAGCCCCAGCATTTT
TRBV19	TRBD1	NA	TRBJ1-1	CASSQNPGQPNTEAFF	TGTGCCAGTAGTCAAAATCCGGGACAGCCGAACACTGAAGCTTTCTTT
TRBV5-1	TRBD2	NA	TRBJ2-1	CASSLPGLAGPNEQFF	TGCGCCAGCAGCCTCCCGGGACTAGCGGGACCCAATGAGCAGTTCTTC
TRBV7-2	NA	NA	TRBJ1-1	CASSLGPLREAFF	TGTGCCAGCAGCTTAGGCCCTTTGAGGGAAGCTTTCTTT
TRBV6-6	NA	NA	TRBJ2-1	CASRQTNNEQFF	TGTGCCAGCAGACAAACTAATAATGAGCAGTTCTTC
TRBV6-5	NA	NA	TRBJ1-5	CASTRTAYQPQHF	TGTGCCAGCACTCGCACAGCCTATCAGCCCCAGCATTTT
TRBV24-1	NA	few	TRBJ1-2	CATRGTYGYTF	TGTGCCACCCGCGGTACCTATGGCTACACCTTC
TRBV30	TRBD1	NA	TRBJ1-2	CAWSGQGRNYGYTF	TGTGCCTGGTCCGGACAGGGAAGGAACTATGGCTACACCTTC
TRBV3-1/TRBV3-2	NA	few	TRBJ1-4	CASSHLHVSEKLFF	TGTGCCAGCAGTCATTTGCATGTTAGTGAAAAACTGTTTTTT
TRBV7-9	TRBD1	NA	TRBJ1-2	CASSPLPGTVSYGYTF	TGTGCCAGCAGCCCTCTCCCCGGGACAGTTTCCTATGGCTACACCTTC
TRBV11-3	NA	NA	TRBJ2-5	CASSFRAAETQYF	TGTGCCAGCAGCTTCCGAGCTGCGGAGACCCAGTACTTC
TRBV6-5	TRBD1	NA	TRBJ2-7	CASSRQGARYEQYF	TGTGCCAGCAGCCGACAGGGGGCGCGGTACGAGCAGTACTTC
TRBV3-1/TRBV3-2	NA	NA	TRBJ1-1	CASSQGVWATEAFF	TGTGCCAGCAGCCAAGGCGTATGGGCCACTGAAGCTTTCTTT
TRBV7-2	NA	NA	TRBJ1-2	CASSLSGRVSSYGYTF	TGTGCCAGCAGCTTAAGCGGCCGCGTAAGCTCCTATGGCTACACCTTC
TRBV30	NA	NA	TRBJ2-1	CAWSVRDSYYYNEQFF	TGTGCCTGGAGTGTACGAGATTCTTACTATTACAATGAGCAGTTCTTC
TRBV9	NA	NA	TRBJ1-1	CASSPGPLYRDTEAFF	TGTGCCAGCAGCCCAGGACCCCTTTATCGGGATACTGAAGCTTTCTTT
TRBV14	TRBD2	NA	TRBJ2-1	CASSLLAGGPYNEQFF	TGTGCCAGCAGCCTTCTAGCGGGAGGGCCTTACAATGAGCAGTTCTTC
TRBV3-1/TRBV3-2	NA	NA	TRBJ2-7	CASSRSVSYEQYF	TGTGCCAGCAGCCGGAGCGTCTCCTACGAGCAGTACTTC
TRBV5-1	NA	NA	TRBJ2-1	CASSFSLLSYNEQFF	TGCGCCAGCAGCTTTAGCCTCCTATCCTACAATGAGCAGTTCTTC
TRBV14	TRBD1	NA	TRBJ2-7	CASSHAGQGYSYEQYF	TGTGCCAGCAGCCACGCAGGACAGGGGTACTCCTACGAGCAGTACTTC
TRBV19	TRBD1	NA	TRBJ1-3	CASSIRGPGGNTIYF	TGTGCCAGTAGTATTAGGGGGCCGGGAGGAAACACCATATATTTT
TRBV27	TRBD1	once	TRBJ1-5	CATRGGQPQHF	TGTGCCACCAGGGGGGGTCAGCCCCAGCATTTT
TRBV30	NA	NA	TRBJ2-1	CAHGLEYNEQFF	TGTGCCCATGGACTCGAATACAATGAGCAGTTCTTC
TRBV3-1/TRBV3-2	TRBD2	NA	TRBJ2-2	CASSQGGGGRTGELFF	TGTGCCAGCAGCCAAGGGGGCGGGGGACGAACCGGGGAGCTGTTTTTT
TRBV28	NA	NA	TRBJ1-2	CASSSTANYGYTF	TGTGCCAGCAGTTCGACAGCAAACTATGGCTACACCTTC
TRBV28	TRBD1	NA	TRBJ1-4	CASRFSTGTGDEKLFF	TGTGCCAGCAGGTTCTCTACGGGGACAGGTGATGAAAAACTGTTTTTT
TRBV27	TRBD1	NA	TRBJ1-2	CASSAGTGGYGYTF	TGTGCCAGCAGTGCCGGGACAGGGGGCTATGGCTACACCTTC
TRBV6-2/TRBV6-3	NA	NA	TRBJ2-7	CASSYLPRSPYEQYF	TGTGCCAGCAGTTACTTACCCAGGTCCCCCTACGAGCAGTACTTC
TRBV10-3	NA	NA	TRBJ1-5	CAIRSGLSNQPQHF	TGTGCCATCAGATCAGGGCTTAGCAATCAGCCCCAGCATTTT
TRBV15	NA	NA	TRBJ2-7	CATSSPSGVADTFGVEQYF	TGTGCCACCAGCAGTCCCTCCGGGGTAGCGGATACCTTTGGTGTTGAGCAGTACTTC
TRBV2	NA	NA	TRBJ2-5	CASSEGLLETQYF	TGTGCCAGCAGTGAGGGGCTATTGGAGACCCAGTACTTC
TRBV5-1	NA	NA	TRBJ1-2	CASSSQGTGYTF	TGCGCCAGCAGCTCACAGGGTACTGGCTACACCTTC
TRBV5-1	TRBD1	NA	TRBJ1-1	CASSSGTGETEAFF	TGCGCCAGCAGCTCTGGGACAGGTGAGACCGAAGCTTTCTTT
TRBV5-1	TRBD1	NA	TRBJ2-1	CASRFRTGPDNEQFF	TGCGCCAGCAGATTCCGGACAGGGCCAGACAATGAGCAGTTCTTC
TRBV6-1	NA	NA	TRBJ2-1	CASSETRGYEQFF	TGTGCCAGCAGTGAAACTAGGGGGTATGAGCAGTTCTTC
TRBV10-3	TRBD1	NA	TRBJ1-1	CAISDAPTGMNTEAFF	TGTGCCATCAGCGATGCCCCGACAGGGATGAACACTGAAGCTTTCTTT
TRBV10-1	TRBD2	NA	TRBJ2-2	CATLVTSGRMDTGELFF	TGCGCCACCCTAGTGACTAGCGGGAGGATGGACACCGGGGAGCTGTTTTTT
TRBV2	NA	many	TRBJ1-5	CASSEWADQPQHF	TGTGCCAGCAGTGAATGGGCAGACCAGCCCCAGCATTTT
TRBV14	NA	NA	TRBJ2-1	CASSQDPGLTYNEQFF	TGTGCCAGCAGCCAAGACCCGGGATTGACCTACAATGAGCAGTTCTTC